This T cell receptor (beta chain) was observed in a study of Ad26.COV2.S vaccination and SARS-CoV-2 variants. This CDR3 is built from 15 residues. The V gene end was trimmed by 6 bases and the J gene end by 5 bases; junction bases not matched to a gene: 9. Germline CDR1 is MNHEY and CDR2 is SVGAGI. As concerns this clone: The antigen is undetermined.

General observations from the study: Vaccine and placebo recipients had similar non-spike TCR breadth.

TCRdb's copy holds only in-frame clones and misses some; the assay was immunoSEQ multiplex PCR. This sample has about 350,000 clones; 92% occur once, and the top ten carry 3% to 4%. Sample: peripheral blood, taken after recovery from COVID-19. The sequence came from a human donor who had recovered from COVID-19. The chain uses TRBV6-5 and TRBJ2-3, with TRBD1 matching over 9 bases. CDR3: CASSPPGQGLDTQYF. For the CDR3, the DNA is TGTGCCAGCAGCCCGCCGGGACAGGGTCTAGATACGCAGTATTTT.